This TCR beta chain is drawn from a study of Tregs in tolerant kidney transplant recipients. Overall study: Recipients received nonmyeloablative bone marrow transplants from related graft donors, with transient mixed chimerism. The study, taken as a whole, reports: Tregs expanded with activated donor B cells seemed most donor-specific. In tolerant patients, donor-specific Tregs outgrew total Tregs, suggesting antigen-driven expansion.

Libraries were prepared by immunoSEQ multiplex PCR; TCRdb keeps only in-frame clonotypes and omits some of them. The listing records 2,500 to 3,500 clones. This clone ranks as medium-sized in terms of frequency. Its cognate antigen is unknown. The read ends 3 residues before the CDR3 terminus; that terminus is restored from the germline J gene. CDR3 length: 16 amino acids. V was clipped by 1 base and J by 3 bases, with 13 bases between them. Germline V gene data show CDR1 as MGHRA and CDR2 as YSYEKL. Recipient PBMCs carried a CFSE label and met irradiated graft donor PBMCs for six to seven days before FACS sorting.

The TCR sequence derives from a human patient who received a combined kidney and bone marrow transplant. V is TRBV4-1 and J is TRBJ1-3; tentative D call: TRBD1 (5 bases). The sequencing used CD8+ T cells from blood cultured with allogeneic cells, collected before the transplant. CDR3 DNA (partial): TGCGCCAGCAGCCAAGTGCAGGGAAGGAGTGGAAACACC. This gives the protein CASSQVQGRSGNT. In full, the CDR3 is CASSQVQGRSGNTIYF.